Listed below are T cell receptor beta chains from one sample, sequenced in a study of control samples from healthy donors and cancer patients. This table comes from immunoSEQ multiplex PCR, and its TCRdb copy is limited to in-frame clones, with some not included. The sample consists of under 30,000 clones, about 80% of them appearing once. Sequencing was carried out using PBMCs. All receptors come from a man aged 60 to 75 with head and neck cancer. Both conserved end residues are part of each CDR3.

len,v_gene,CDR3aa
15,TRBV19,CASSDGAATNEKLFF
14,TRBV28,CASSFSGQSYGYTF
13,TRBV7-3,CASSSGTTYGYTF
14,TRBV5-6,CASSFIGGSYEQYF
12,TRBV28,CASRGAGANAFF
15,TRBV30,CAWGRDGRRTDTQYF
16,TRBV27,CASSFADLPLDSPLHF
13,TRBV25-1,CASSAGTLYEQYF
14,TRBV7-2,CASSATGLVYGYTF
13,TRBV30,CAWSVQGGVSYTF
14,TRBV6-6,CASSYSQTHYEQYF
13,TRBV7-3,CASSPGLGNEQFF
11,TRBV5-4,CASTGEGSQYF
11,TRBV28,CASSSPQPQHF